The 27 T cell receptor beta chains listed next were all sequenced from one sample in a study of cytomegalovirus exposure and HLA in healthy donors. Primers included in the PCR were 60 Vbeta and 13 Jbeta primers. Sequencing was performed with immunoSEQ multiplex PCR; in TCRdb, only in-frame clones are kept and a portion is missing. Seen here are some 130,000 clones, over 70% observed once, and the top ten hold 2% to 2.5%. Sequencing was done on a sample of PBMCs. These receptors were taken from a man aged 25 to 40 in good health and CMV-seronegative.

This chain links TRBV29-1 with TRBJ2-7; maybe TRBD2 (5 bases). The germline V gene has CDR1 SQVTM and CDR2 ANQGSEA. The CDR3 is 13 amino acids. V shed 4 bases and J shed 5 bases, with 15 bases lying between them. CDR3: CSVAAQLTNEQYF. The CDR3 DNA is TGCAGCGTTGCGGCCCAGTTGACTAACGAGCAGTACTTC.

The CDR3 DNA reads as TGTGCCAGCAGCCTGGCGGGGGGGCCCTACTACGAGCAGTACTTC. This codes for CASSLAGGPYYEQYF. This rearrangement joins TRBV14 to TRBJ2-7; 9 nucleotides match TRBD2. J lost 3 bases, V lost 4 bases, and 7 bases had no gene match. Germline CDR1 and CDR2: SGHDN and FVKESK. There are 15 residues in the CDR3.

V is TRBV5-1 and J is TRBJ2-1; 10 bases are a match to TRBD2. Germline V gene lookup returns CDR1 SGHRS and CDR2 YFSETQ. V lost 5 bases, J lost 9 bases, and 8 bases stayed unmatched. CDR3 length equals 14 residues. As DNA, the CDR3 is TGCGCCAGCAGATTGCTAGCGGGAGAAGGTGAGCAGTTCTTC. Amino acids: CASRLLAGEGEQFF.

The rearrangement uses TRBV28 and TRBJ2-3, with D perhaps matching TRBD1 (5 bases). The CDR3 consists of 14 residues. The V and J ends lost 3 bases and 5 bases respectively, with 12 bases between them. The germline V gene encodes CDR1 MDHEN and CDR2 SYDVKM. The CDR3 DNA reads TGTGCCAGCAGTTTGGGGCAGAGAAGAGATACGCAGTATTTT. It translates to CASSLGQRRDTQYF.

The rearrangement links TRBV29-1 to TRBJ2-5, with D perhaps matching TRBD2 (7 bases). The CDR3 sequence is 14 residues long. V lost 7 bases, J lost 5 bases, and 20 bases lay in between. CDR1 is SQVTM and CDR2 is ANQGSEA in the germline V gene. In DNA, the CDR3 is TGCAGCGCCTACGTCGCGGGGGCCGGGGAGACCCAGTACTTC. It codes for CSAYVAGAGETQYF.

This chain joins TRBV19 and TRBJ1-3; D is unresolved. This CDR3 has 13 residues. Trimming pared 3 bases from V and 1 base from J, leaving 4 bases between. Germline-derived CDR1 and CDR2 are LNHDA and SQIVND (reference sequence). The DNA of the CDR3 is TGTGCCAGTAGTATTTCTTCTGGAAACACCATATATTTT. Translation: CASSISSGNTIYF.

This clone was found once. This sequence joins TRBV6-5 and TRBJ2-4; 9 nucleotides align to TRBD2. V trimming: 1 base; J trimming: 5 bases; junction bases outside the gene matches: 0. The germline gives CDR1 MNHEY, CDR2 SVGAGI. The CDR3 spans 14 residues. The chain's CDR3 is CASSYLAGENIQYF. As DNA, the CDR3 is TGTGCCAGCAGTTACTTAGCGGGAGAAAACATTCAGTACTTC.

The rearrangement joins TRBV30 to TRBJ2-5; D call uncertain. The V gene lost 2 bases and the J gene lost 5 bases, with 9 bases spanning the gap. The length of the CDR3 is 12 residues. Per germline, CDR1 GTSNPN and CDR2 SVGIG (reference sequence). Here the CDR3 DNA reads TGTGCCTGGAGTTCGTCTATTGAGACCCAGTACTTC. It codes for CAWSSSIETQYF. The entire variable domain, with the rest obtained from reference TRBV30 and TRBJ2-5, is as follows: SQTIHQWPATLVQPVGSPLSLECTVEGTSNPNLYWYRQAAGRGLQLLFYSVGIGQISSEVPQNLSASRPQDRQFILSSKKLLLSDSGFYLCAWSSSIETQYFGPGTRLLVL.

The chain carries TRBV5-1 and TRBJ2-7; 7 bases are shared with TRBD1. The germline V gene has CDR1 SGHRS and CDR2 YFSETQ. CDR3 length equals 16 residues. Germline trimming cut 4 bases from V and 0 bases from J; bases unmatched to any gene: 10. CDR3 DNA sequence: TGCGCCAGCAGCCGTGCCGGGGACAGCTACTCCTACGAGCAGTACTTC. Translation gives CASSRAGDSYSYEQYF.

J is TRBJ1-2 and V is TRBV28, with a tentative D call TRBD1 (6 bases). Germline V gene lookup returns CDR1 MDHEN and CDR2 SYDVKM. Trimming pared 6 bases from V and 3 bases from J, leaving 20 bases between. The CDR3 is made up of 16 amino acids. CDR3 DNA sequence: TGTGCCAGCAGCCTCTGGGTTCAGGGGAAGGACTATGGCTACACCTTC. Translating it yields CASSLWVQGKDYGYTF.

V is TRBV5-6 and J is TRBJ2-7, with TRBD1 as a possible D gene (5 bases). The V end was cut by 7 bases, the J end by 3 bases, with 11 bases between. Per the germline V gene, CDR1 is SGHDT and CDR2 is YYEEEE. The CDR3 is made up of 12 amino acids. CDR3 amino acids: CASSRQSYEQYF. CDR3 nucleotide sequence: TGTGCCAGCTCCCGACAGAGCTACGAGCAGTACTTC.

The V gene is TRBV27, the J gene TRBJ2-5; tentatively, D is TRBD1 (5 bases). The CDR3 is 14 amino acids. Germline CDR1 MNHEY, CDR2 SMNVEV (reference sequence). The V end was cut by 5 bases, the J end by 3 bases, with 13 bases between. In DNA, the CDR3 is TGTGCCAGCAGTCAGACAGATACCAAAGAGACCCAGTACTTC. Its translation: CASSQTDTKETQYF.

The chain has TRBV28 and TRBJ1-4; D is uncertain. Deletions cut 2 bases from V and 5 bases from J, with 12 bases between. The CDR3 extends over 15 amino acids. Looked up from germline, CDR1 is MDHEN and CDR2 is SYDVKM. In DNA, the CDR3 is TGTGCCAGCAGTTTACCCGGGATCGTGAATGAAAAACTGTTTTTT. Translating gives CASSLPGIVNEKLFF.

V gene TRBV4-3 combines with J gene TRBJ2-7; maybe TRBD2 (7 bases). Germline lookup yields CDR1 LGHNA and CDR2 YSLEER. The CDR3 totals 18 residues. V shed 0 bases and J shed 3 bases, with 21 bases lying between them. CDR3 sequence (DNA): TGCGCCAGCAGCCAAGAAGGGGGGCTAGCGGACTCCTTCTACGAGCAGTACTTC. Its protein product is CASSQEGGLADSFYEQYF.

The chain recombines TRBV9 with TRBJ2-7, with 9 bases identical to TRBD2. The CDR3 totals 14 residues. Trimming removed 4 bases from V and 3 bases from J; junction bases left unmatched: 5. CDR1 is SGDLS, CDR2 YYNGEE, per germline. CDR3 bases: TGTGCCAGCAGCCCGTCAGCGGGGGGCTACGAGCAGTACTTC. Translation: CASSPSAGGYEQYF.

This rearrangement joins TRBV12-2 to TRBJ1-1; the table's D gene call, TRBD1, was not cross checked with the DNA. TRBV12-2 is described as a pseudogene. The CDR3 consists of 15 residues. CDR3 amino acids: CASRPGQGMNTEAFF. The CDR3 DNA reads TGTGCAAGTCGCCCAGGACAGGGGATGAACACTGAAGCTTTCTTT.

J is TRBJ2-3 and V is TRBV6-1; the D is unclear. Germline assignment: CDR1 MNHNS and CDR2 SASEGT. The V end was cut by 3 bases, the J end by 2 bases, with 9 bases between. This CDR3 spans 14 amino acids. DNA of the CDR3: TGTGCCAGCAGTGACGAGTGGTACACAGATACGCAGTATTTT. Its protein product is CASSDEWYTDTQYF.

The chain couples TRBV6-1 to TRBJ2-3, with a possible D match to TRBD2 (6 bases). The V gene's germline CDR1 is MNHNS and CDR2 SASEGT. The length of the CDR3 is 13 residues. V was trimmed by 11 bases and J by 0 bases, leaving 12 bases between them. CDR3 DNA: TGTGCCGGCGGGGCGGAAAGCACAGATACGCAGTATTTT. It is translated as CAGGAESTDTQYF.

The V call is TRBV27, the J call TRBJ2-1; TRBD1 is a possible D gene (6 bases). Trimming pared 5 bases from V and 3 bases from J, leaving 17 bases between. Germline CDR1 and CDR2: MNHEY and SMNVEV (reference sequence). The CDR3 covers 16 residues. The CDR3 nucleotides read TGTGCCAGCAGTCTCCCGAGGGGGACCCTCTACAATGAGCAGTTCTTC. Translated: CASSLPRGTLYNEQFF.

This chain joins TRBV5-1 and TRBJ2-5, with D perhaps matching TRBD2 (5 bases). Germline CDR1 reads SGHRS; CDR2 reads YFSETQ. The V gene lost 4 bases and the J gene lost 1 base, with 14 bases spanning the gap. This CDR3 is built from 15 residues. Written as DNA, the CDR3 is TGCGCCAGCAGCCTATCTGAGGGCCTCCAAGAGACCCAGTACTTC. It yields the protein CASSLSEGLQETQYF.

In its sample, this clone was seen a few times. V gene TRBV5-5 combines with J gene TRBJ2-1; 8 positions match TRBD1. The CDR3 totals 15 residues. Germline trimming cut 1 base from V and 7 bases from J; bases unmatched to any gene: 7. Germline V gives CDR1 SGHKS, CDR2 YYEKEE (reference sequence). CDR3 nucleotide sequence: TGTGCCAGCAGCTTGTTCCGGACAGGGCCGAATGAGCAGTTCTTC. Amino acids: CASSLFRTGPNEQFF.

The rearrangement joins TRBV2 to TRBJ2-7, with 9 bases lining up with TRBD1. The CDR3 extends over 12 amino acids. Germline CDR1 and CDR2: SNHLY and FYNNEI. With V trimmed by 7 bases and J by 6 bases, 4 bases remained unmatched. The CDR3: CASTTGGGEQYF. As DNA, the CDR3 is TGTGCCAGCACGACAGGGGGGGGCGAGCAGTACTTC. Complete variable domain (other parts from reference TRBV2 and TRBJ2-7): EPEVTQTPSHQVTQMGQEVILRCVPISNHLYFYWYRQILGQKVEFLVSFYNNEISEKSEIFDDQFSVERPDGSNFTLKIRSTKLEDSAMYFCASTTGGGEQYFGPGTRLTVT.

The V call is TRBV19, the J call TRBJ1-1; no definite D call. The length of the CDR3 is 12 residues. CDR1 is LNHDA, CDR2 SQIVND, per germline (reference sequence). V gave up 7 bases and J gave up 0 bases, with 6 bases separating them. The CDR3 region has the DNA TGTGCCAGTAATGAGATGAACACTGAAGCTTTCTTT. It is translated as CASNEMNTEAFF.

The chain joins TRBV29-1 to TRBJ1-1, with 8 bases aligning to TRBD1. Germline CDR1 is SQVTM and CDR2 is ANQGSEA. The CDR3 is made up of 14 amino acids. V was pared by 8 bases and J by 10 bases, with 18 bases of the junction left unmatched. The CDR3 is CSHSSRTGPSSAFF. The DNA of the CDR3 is TGCAGCCACAGCAGCAGGACAGGGCCCTCCTCAGCTTTCTTT.

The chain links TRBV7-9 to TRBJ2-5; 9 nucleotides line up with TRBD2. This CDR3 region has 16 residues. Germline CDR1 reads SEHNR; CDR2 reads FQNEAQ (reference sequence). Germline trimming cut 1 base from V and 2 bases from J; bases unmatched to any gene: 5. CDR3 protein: CASSLGGRAGQETQYF. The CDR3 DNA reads TGTGCCAGCAGCTTAGGCGGGAGGGCAGGACAAGAGACCCAGTACTTC.

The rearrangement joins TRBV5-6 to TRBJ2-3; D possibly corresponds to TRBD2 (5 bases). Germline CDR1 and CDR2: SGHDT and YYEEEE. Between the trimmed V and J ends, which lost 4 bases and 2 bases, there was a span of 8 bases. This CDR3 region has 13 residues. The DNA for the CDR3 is TGTGCCAGCAGCCTTAGCGTCACAGATACGCAGTATTTT. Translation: CASSLSVTDTQYF.

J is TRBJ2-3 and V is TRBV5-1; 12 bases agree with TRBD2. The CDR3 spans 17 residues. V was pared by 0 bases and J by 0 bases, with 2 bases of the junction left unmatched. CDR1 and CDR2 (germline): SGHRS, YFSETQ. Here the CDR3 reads CASSLDGLAGSTDTQYF. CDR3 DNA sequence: TGCGCCAGCAGCTTGGACGGACTAGCGGGGAGCACAGATACGCAGTATTTT.